This T cell receptor (beta chain) stems from a study of cytomegalovirus exposure and HLA in healthy donors. Broader study findings: A few V segments could not be told apart, such as TRBV6-2 and TRBV6-3, and were left out.

The study ran its PCR with 60 Vbeta and 13 Jbeta primers. Data came from immunoSEQ multiplex PCR; TCRdb stores just in-frame clones and leaves some out. The sample consists of some 150,000 clones, about 80% of them appearing once. With respect to this clone: The antigen is not known.

The CDR3 spans 14 residues. Per the germline V gene, CDR1 is SQVTM and CDR2 is ANQGSEA. V was shortened by 5 bases and J by 2 bases, with 15 bases between the two germline ends. The receptor was isolated from a man aged 18 to 30 in good health and CMV-seropositive. The sample consisted of PBMCs. The chain has TRBV29-1 and TRBJ2-5; D may be TRBD1 (6 bases). The CDR3 nucleotides read TGCAGCGTTCGGCTAGTTAGGGGGCAAGAGACCCAGTACTTC. It translates to CSVRLVRGQETQYF.